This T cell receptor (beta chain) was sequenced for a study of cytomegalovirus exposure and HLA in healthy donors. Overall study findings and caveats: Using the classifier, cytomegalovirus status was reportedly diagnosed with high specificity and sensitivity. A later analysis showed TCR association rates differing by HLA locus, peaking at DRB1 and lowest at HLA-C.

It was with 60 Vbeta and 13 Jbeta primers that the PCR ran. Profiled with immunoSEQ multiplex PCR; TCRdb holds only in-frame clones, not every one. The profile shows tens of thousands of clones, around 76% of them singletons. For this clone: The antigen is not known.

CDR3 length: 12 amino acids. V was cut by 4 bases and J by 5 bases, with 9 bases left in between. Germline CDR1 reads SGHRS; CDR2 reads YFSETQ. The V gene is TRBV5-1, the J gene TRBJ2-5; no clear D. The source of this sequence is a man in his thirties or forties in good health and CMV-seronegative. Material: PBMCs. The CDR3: CASSRLSETQYF. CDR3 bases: TGCGCCAGCAGCCGCCTCAGTGAGACCCAGTACTTC.